This entry is about one T cell receptor beta chain. Its antigen is still unknown. TCRdb's table, derived via immunoSEQ multiplex PCR, lists solely in-frame clones and lacks some. Of approximately 46,000 clones listed, about nine tenths are singletons. The sample's time point: recipient sample about 28 days before transplant, after cytoreduction. This entry belongs to a study of T cell clonotyping in hematopoietic cell transplantation. Study context: Cytoreduction preceded collection of pretransplant recipient samples. Study-wide results and caveats: Pathologically expanded recipient clonotypes increased progressively from day 30 to day 180 as diversity fell. Cells were unsorted, so CD4 and CD8 contributions were not separated.

The specimen comprised peripheral blood mononuclear cells, sampled before stem cell transplant. This receptor was taken from a man in his 60s with biphenotypic leukemia. Some clones in this sample may be carry-over from other donors' samples.

The DNA of the CDR3 is TGTGCCAGCAGTTTATCCTGGGTGGTCTATGGCTACACCTTC. It translates to CASSLSWVVYGYTF. The genes are TRBV28 and TRBJ1-2; D is uncertain. Germline CDR1 and CDR2: MDHEN and SYDVKM. V shed 1 base and J shed 4 bases, with 10 bases lying between them. CDR3 size: 14 residues.